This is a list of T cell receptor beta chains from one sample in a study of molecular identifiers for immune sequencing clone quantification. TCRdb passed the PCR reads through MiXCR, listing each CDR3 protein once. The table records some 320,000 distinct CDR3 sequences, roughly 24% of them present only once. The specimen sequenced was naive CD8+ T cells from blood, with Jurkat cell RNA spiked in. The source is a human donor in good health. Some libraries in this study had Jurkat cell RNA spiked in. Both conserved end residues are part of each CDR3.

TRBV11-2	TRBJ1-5	CASSLGNSGQPQHF
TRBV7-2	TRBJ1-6	CASSLAPGSPLHF
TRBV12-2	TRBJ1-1	CASRSPGPMNTEAFF
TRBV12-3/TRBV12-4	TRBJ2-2	CASSLGDTTNTGELFF
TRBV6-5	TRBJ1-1	CASSAQATEAFF
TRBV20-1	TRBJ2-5	CSAPPRDRLQETQYF
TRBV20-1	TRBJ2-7	CSASGGTDLSYEQYF
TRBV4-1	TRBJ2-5	CASSQVGSSKLEPQYF
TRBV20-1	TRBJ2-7	CSASRQGSEQYF
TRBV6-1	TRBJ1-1	CASTDVWGTEAYF
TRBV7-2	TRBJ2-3	CASSFLFAGAYTDTQYF
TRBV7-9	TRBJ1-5	CASSSRGDSNQPQHF
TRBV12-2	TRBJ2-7	CASRILTGEPSYEQYF
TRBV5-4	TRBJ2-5	CASSLLSGGETQYF
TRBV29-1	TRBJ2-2	CSVWWASGRSGNTGELFF
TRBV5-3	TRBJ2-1	CASSWTQRAAHYNEQFF
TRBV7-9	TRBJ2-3	CASSAFGTPRTDTQYF
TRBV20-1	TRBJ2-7	CSAKKGLAGLREQYF
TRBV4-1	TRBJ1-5	CASSQDGGTGVTQPQHF
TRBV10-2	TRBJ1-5	CANQTGNSNQPQHF
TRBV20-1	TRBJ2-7	CSARAPTGTGGSEQYF
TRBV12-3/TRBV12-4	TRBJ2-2	CASSRDKNTGELFF
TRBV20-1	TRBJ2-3	CSARDLGVEDTQYF
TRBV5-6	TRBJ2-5	CASCLLAGTQETQYF
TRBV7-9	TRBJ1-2	CASSQDDSVYGYTF
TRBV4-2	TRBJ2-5	CASSQVSGTGYETQYF
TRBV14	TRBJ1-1	CASSQDIGSVNTEAFF
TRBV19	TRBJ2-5	CASSIGARRGSETQYF
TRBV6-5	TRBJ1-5	CTSRAGPTAPQHF
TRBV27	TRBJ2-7	CASSSTSGRAHEQYF
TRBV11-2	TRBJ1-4	CASSRTKPTNEKLFF
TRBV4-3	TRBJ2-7	CASSQEGQSSYEQYF
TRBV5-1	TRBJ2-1	CASSLGLQQFF
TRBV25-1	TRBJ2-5	CASSEYEGSETQYF
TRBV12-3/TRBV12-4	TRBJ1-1	CASSLLGVGMNTEAFF
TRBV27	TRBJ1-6	CASSHVGPNNSPLHF
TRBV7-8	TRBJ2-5	CASSGATGWFQETQYF